This T cell receptor beta chain was identified during a study of T cells in placental villitis. About the full investigation: The study compared placental TCR-beta repertoires across villitis of unknown etiology, gestational-age-matched unaffected controls, and infectious villitis to test an allograft-versus-infection hypothesis.

Amplification of TCR-beta CDR3 regions from genomic DNA was performed with the immunoSEQ v4 bias-controlled multiplex PCR assay, which was run blinded to group allocation. To estimate nucleated cell and T cell quantities per sample, reference gene primers were included together with the TCR-beta primers. Sequencing of the libraries was performed on an Illumina MiSeq with a 100-cycle paired-end protocol. The original pipeline was this. Diversity and richness were calculated in immunoSEQ Analyzer software; richness by iChao1, clonality based on Pielou evenness and Shannon diversity (0-1, higher means less diverse). CDR3 amino acid sequences together with V/J genes were queried against VDJdb for CMV, EBV and influenza A specificities, with confidence 3 and substitution 2 applied. The Morisita-Horn index was used to assess TCR-beta amino acid clonotype overlap between villitis of unknown etiology, infectious villitis and control repertoires. Drawn from immuneACCESS, this table holds only the in-frame rearrangements with V and J called that TCRdb kept. Clones are partly lost; checked studies trace under half to an unresolved V gene and leave the rest unexplained. Clone size and the V and J calls come from that table; the DNA yielded D and trimming. The sample has about 3,200 clones on record, about 70% of them singletons. About 17% of the sample is held by the ten biggest clonotypes.

This clone has just one count. No cognate antigen has been identified for it. Base qualities are not recorded, but no much larger clone differs from it by a single base. Five infectious villitis placentae were included, four with confirmed cytomegalovirus and one with Toxoplasma gondii, and were not matched to other groups. Mothers with infectious villitis were younger, had smaller fetuses, and delivered preterm or experienced intrauterine demise in a couple of cases. Placentae were collected after delivery and examined grossly and histologically before archival tissue was selected. Five 10-micron scrolls were cut from each FFPE block, and DNA was isolated using the AllPrep DNA/RNA FFPE Tissue kit. DNA concentration and purity were checked by NanoDrop, and RNA quality was assessed on a Bioanalyzer. The research as a whole found: Higher CMV-specific clone frequencies were found in infectious CMV cases than in villitis of unknown etiology (around 0.01 vs 0.001), and no difference in CMV-specific clone frequencies was seen between villitis of unknown etiology and controls. Bulk tissue sequencing could not distinguish helper, regulatory or cytotoxic T cells, nor maternal versus fetal T cells, and excluded gamma-delta receptors. Small amounts of decidua were contained in the paraffin blocks, so some of the captured T cells, especially in controls, may have been decidual rather than villous infiltrates.

There are 15 amino acids in the CDR3, from cysteine to phenylalanine inclusive. Only the CDR3 part of the read is kept: 45 bases, read in frame from the first base. The CDR1 and CDR2 encoded by the germline V gene are SGHTA and FQGTGA. V has 0 bases trimmed and J has 5 bases trimmed; junction bases matching no gene number 4. Rearrangement joined TRBV7-3 to TRBJ1-2, and 9 junction bases match TRBD1. The receptor's source is a human patient with infectious villitis; the placental T cells may come from both mother and fetus. Sequencing was done on a sample of placental tissue containing maternal and fetal cells. The CDR3 reads CASSLTGTGPYGYTF. The nucleotides read TGTGCCAGCAGCTTAACGGGGACAGGGCCTTATGGCTACACCTTC.